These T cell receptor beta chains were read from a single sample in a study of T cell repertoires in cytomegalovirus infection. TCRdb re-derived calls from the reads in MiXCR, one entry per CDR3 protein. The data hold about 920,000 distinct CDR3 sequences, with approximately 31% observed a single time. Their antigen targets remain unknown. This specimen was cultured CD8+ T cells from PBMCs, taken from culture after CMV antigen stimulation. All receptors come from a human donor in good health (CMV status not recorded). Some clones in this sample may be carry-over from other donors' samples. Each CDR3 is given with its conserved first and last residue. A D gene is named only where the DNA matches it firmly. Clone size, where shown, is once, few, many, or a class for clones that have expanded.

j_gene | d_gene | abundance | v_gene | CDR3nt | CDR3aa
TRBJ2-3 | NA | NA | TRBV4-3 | TGCGCCAGCAGCCTTCAAGGTGGCGAGGATACGCAGTATTTT | CASSLQGGEDTQYF
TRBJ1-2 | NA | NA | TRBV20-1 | TGCAGTGCTAGAATTCCCGGCCTACCGAACTATGGCTACACCTTC | CSARIPGLPNYGYTF
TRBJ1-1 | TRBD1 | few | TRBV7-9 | TGTGCCAGCAGCCGTTGGACAGGGGGGATCGGTGAAGCTTTCTTT | CASSRWTGGIGEAFF
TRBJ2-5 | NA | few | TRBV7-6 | TGTGCCAGCAGCTTATTACCAGGGTCACAAGAGACCCAGTACTTC | CASSLLPGSQETQYF
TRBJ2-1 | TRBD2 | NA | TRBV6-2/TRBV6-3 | TGTGCCAGCAGTTACGCGGGACTAGCGGGGGGGCCTCCCTACAATGAGCAGTTCTTC | CASSYAGLAGGPPYNEQFF
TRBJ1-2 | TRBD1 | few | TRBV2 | TGTGCCAGCTGGGGGGGACAGGGGGACACTAACTATGGCTACACCTTC | CASWGGQGDTNYGYTF
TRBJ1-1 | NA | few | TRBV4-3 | TGCGCCAGCAGCCAAGATCACGATAACACTGAAGCTTTCTTT | CASSQDHDNTEAFF
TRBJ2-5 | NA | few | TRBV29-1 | TGCAGCGGGGGGAGAGCCAACCAGGAGACCCAGTACTTC | CSGGRANQETQYF
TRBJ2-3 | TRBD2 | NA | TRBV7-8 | TGTGCCAGCAGATTATGGGTCGGGGGGGTAGGTTCGACAGATACGCATTATTTT | CASRLWVGGVGSTDTHYF
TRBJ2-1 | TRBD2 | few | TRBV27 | TGTGCCAGCAGTTCTCCTAGACTAGCGGGGGGGGCTCGAGAGCAGTTCTTC | CASSSPRLAGGAREQFF
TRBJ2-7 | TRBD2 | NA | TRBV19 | TGTGCCAGTAGTAGGACTAGCGCTTACTCCTACGAGCAGTACTTC | CASSRTSAYSYEQYF